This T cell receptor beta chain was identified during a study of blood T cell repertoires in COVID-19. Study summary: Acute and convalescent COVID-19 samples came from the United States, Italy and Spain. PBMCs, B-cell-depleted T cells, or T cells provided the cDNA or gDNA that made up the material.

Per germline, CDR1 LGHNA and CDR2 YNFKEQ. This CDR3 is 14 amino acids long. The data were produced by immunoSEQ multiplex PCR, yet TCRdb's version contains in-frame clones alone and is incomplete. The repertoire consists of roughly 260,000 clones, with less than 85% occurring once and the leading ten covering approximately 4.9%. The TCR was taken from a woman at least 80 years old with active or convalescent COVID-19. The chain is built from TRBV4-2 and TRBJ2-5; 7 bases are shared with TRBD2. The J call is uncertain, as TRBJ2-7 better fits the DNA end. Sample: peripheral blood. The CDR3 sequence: CASSHVAGAYEQYF. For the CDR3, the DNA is TGTGCCAGCAGCCACGTAGCGGGTGCGTACGAGCAGTACTTC.